A single T cell receptor (beta chain) is shown here with its context. The sample belongs to a study of blood T cell repertoires in COVID-19. Overall study context: Spain, Italy and the United States supplied samples that represented acute and convalescent COVID-19. From T cells, B-cell-depleted T cells, or PBMCs came the material, which was cDNA or gDNA.

CDR3 size: 17 residues. V dropped 5 bases and J dropped 0; count of bases not matched to a gene: 4. Germline values: CDR1 SEHNR, CDR2 FQNEAQ (reference sequence). Produced via immunoSEQ multiplex PCR; TCRdb's table is partial and in-frame only. The sample shows around 280,000 clones, roughly 80% of them seen only once. This TCR was recovered from a woman between 45 and 65 years old with active or convalescent COVID-19. The sample comprised peripheral blood. This rearrangement joins TRBV7-9 to TRBJ2-3; 14 nucleotides agree with TRBD2. In DNA form, the CDR3 reads TGTGCCAGCAGCCCTCGACTAGCGGGAGGGAGCACAGATACGCAGTATTTT. It is translated as CASSPRLAGGSTDTQYF.